The 7 T cell receptor beta chains presented below share a single source sample, sequenced in a study of cytomegalovirus exposure and HLA in healthy donors. Primers: 60 Vbeta forward and 13 Jbeta reverse. This table comes from immunoSEQ multiplex PCR, and its TCRdb copy is limited to in-frame clones, with some not included. Of about 100,000 clones listed, 74% are singletons. Sequencing was done on a sample of PBMCs. These receptors were collected from a man over 45 in good health and CMV-seropositive.

The V gene is TRBV2, the J gene TRBJ2-5; tentative D call: TRBD1 (5 bases). Trimming cost V 3 bases and J 6 bases, with 11 bases left between them. The CDR3 consists of 13 residues. From germline, CDR1 is SNHLY and CDR2 FYNNEI. This CDR3 reads CASSDGRAKTQYF. CDR3 bases: TGTGCCAGCAGTGATGGCAGGGCAAAGACCCAGTACTTC.

This chain uses TRBV6-5 with TRBJ2-7, with D tentatively TRBD2 (6 bases). The CDR3 length is 12 residues. Trimming removed 4 bases at V and 6 bases at J, with 10 bases between. Germline CDR1 and CDR2: MNHEY and SVGAGI. CDR3 region: CASSFSGGEQYF. In nucleotides, the CDR3 is TGTGCCAGCAGTTTCTCCGGGGGCGAGCAGTACTTC.

A single count supports this clone. This sequence joins TRBV7-2 and TRBJ2-5, with D perhaps matching TRBD2 (6 bases). Germline V gene sequence: CDR1 SGHTA, CDR2 FQGNSA. Between the trimmed V and J ends, which lost 7 bases and 5 bases, there was a span of 17 bases. The CDR3 is 14 residues long. The CDR3 region has the DNA TGTGCCAGCACCCCAAGTAACGGGGGTGAGACCCAGTACTTC. It encodes CASTPSNGGETQYF.

The V and J genes are TRBV10-3 and TRBJ2-3; 14 bases are a match to TRBD2. CDR3 length: 17 residues. Germline loops: CDR1 ENHRY, CDR2 SYGVKD. The junction had 10 bases not matched to a gene; V was cut back by 3 bases and J by 8 bases. Here the CDR3 DNA reads TGTGCCATCAGTGACCGGGGGACTAGCGGGGGTCCGCGTACGCAGTATTTT. Translation: CAISDRGTSGGPRTQYF.

The rearrangement links TRBV19 to TRBJ2-7, with a weak D call TRBD1 (6 bases). Germline values: CDR1 LNHDA, CDR2 SQIVND (reference sequence). With 3 bases removed from V and 2 bases from J, the gap between germline ends came to 14 bases. This CDR3 comprises 15 residues. CDR3 protein: CASSMGQAGTYEQYF. DNA for the CDR3: TGTGCCAGTAGTATGGGACAAGCAGGGACCTACGAGCAGTACTTC. Full variable domain (outside the CDR3, taken from reference TRBV19 and TRBJ2-7): DGGITQSPKYLFRKEGQNVTLSCEQNLNHDAMYWYRQDPGQGLRLIYYSQIVNDFQKGDIAEGYSVSREKKESFPLTVTSAQKNPTAFYLCASSMGQAGTYEQYFGPGTRLTVT.

The count of this clone is one. The J gene is TRBJ2-5, the V gene TRBV10-3; TRBD2 matches 7 bases. The CDR3 runs to 14 residues. CDR1 and CDR2 from the germline V gene are ENHRY and SYGVKD. J was trimmed by 5 bases and V by 10 bases; bases with no gene match: 13. CDR3 residues: CASRGGTGQETQYF. DNA of the CDR3: TGTGCCAGCCGGGGAGGGACGGGTCAGGAGACCCAGTACTTC.

The chain uses TRBV11-2 and TRBJ1-2; D gene uncertain. The CDR3 totals 14 residues. The germline V gene encodes CDR1 SGHAT and CDR2 FQNNGV. Trimming shortened V by 0 bases and J by 4 bases, and 9 bases separated the two germline ends. CDR3: CASSLDLRLYGYTF. CDR3 DNA: TGTGCCAGCAGCTTAGATTTGAGGCTCTATGGCTACACCTTC.